Listed below are T cell receptor beta chains from one sample, sequenced in a study of radiation and T cells in renal cell carcinoma. Sequenced by immunoSEQ multiplex PCR; TCRdb stores in-frame clones only, minus some. The sample yields roughly 90,000 clones, around 81% seen once. Here the sequenced sample was blood, taken from a patient whose treatment included radiotherapy and nephrectomy. The receptors shown here come from a man aged 50 to 60 with renal cell carcinoma. CDR3s include the opening cysteine and the closing phenylalanine or tryptophan. Fields, in order: CDR3 DNA, CDR3 protein, clone size, J gene, D gene, V gene. A D gene is named only where the DNA matches it firmly. The size field is filled for only some rows; it gives once, few, many or a size class.

DNA: TGTGCCAGCAGCCGCTACGGACAGGGCAAATACGAGCAGTACTTC
CDR3: CASSRYGQGKYEQYF
size: NA
J: TRBJ2-7
D: TRBD1
V: TRBV5-6

DNA: TGTGCCAGCACCCTAGGGCTAGCGGGACTCTCCTACGAGCAGTACTTC
CDR3: CASTLGLAGLSYEQYF
size: NA
J: TRBJ2-7
D: TRBD2
V: TRBV11-2

DNA: TGTGCCAGCAGCTCAAGCCCCCAGCGGGAGGCCTCCTACGAGCAGTACTTC
CDR3: CASSSSPQREASYEQYF
size: NA
J: TRBJ2-7
D: TRBD2
V: TRBV7-8

DNA: TGTGCCTGGACTAGCGGAAGCACAGATACGCAGTATTTT
CDR3: CAWTSGSTDTQYF
size: NA
J: TRBJ2-3
D: TRBD2
V: TRBV30

DNA: TGCGCCAGCAGCTTGGTAGGGGACTATGGCTACACCTTC
CDR3: CASSLVGDYGYTF
size: NA
J: TRBJ1-2
D: NA
V: TRBV5-1

DNA: TGTGCCTGGCGCACGAAGTATAGCAATCAGCCCCAGCATTTT
CDR3: CAWRTKYSNQPQHF
size: few
J: TRBJ1-5
D: NA
V: TRBV30

DNA: TGTGCCAGCAGTACTCCCCTCGGGGAGCTGTTTTTT
CDR3: CASSTPLGELFF
size: NA
J: TRBJ2-2
D: NA
V: TRBV5-4

DNA: TGTGCCAGCAGCTTAGATAGCTTGGCCGAGACCCAGTACTTC
CDR3: CASSLDSLAETQYF
size: NA
J: TRBJ2-5
D: NA
V: TRBV7-3

DNA: TGTGCCAGCAGCCTTACCTTTAGTAGTATGATTCAGTTCTTC
CDR3: CASSLTFSSMIQFF
size: NA
J: TRBJ2-1
D: NA
V: TRBV7-9

DNA: TGTGCCAGCACTCCGACAGGGGTAGGCTATGGCTACACCTTC
CDR3: CASTPTGVGYGYTF
size: NA
J: TRBJ1-2
D: TRBD1
V: TRBV28

DNA: TGTGCCAGCAGCAAAGAGGGGACAGGTGCCTACGAGCAGTACTTC
CDR3: CASSKEGTGAYEQYF
size: once
J: TRBJ2-7
D: NA
V: TRBV21-1

DNA: TGTGCCAGCAGTTTATACCTAGCGGGATCGTCGGACCGCACAGATACGCAGTATTTT
CDR3: CASSLYLAGSSDRTDTQYF
size: NA
J: TRBJ2-3
D: TRBD2
V: TRBV27

DNA: TGCGCCAGCAGTGAGTCTGGAGACTACACAGATACGCAGTATTTT
CDR3: CASSESGDYTDTQYF
size: NA
J: TRBJ2-3
D: NA
V: TRBV10-1

DNA: TGTGCCAGTAGTATAGACTGGGGGACCCGCGCCACAGATACGCAGTATTTT
CDR3: CASSIDWGTRATDTQYF
size: NA
J: TRBJ2-3
D: NA
V: TRBV19

DNA: TGTGCCAGCAGTTACTCGGGACTTTACACAGATACGCAGTATTTT
CDR3: CASSYSGLYTDTQYF
size: NA
J: TRBJ2-3
D: NA
V: TRBV6-6

DNA: TGTGCCATCAGAAGGACAGGGCCGACAGATGGGGAGCTGTTTTTT
CDR3: CAIRRTGPTDGELFF
size: NA
J: TRBJ2-2
D: TRBD1
V: TRBV10-3

DNA: TGTGCCAGCAGCTGGGACCAAGAGACCCAGTACTTC
CDR3: CASSWDQETQYF
size: NA
J: TRBJ2-5
D: NA
V: TRBV7-6

DNA: TGCGCCAGCAGCTTGGCCCCCGGACTAGCGGGAAGGGGCACCGGGGAGCTGTTTTTT
CDR3: CASSLAPGLAGRGTGELFF
size: few
J: TRBJ2-2
D: TRBD2
V: TRBV5-1

DNA: TGCGCCAGCAGCGGCTTACTAGCGGACTCCTACAATGAGCAGTTCTTC
CDR3: CASSGLLADSYNEQFF
size: NA
J: TRBJ2-1
D: TRBD2
V: TRBV5-1

DNA: TGTGCCAGCTGTGCCGGAGTTGGTGTCTACAATGAGCAGTTCTTC
CDR3: CASCAGVGVYNEQFF
size: NA
J: TRBJ2-1
D: NA
V: TRBV6-1

DNA: TGCAGCGTATTCGGACAGGGGAGCTCCTACGAGCAGTACTTC
CDR3: CSVFGQGSSYEQYF
size: NA
J: TRBJ2-7
D: TRBD1
V: TRBV29-1

DNA: TGTGCCAGCAGTTCCCCCGGGACAGGGGGCGTCACTGAAGCTTTCTTT
CDR3: CASSSPGTGGVTEAFF
size: NA
J: TRBJ1-1
D: TRBD1
V: TRBV27

DNA: TGTGCCAGCAGCCCCCTGGACCTCCTACAATACGAGCAGTACTTC
CDR3: CASSPLDLLQYEQYF
size: few
J: TRBJ2-7
D: NA
V: TRBV7-9

DNA: TGTGCCAGCAGTCCATGGACAGGCGATGAGCAGTTCTTC
CDR3: CASSPWTGDEQFF
size: NA
J: TRBJ2-1
D: TRBD1
V: TRBV6-5

DNA: TGCGCCAGCAGCAGCTACCCTGAGCAGTTCTTC
CDR3: CASSSYPEQFF
size: few
J: TRBJ2-1
D: NA
V: TRBV5-1

DNA: TGTGCCAGCAGTAACACAGGCCTCTATGGCTACACCTTC
CDR3: CASSNTGLYGYTF
size: NA
J: TRBJ1-2
D: NA
V: TRBV7-2

DNA: TGTGCCAGTAGTACCCAGGGGGTGACTAATGAAAAACTGTTTTTT
CDR3: CASSTQGVTNEKLFF
size: once
J: TRBJ1-4
D: TRBD1
V: TRBV19

DNA: TGTGCCAGCAGCTTTGCTAGCGGGAGCTCCTACGAGCAGTACTTC
CDR3: CASSFASGSSYEQYF
size: NA
J: TRBJ2-7
D: TRBD2
V: TRBV5-4

DNA: TGTGCCAGCAGCCTGATGACCAGCCGCGGGACAGGGGCTGGAAACACCATATATTTT
CDR3: CASSLMTSRGTGAGNTIYF
size: NA
J: TRBJ1-3
D: TRBD1
V: TRBV4-2

DNA: TGTGCCAGCACAGAGGCACAGGGCTACGGCTACACCTTC
CDR3: CASTEAQGYGYTF
size: NA
J: TRBJ1-2
D: NA
V: TRBV2

DNA: TGCGCCAGCAGCTTGCAGGGAGCCAGCGGGGAGCTGTTTTTT
CDR3: CASSLQGASGELFF
size: once
J: TRBJ2-2
D: NA
V: TRBV5-1

DNA: TGTGCCAGCAAACGGGAGTCGGCGGACACTGAAGCTTTCTTT
CDR3: CASKRESADTEAFF
size: many
J: TRBJ1-1
D: NA
V: TRBV2

DNA: TGCAGCGTTGAAGGGTCAACGATGTCGATTTATGGCTACACCTTC
CDR3: CSVEGSTMSIYGYTF
size: NA
J: TRBJ1-2
D: NA
V: TRBV29-1

DNA: TGTGCCAGCAGCAACAGGGGGCAGGGGACTGAAGCTTTCTTT
CDR3: CASSNRGQGTEAFF
size: NA
J: TRBJ1-1
D: TRBD1
V: TRBV5-6

DNA: TGCAGCGTTGAAGACCTTAAGGCAGGGTTCGATGGCTACACCTTC
CDR3: CSVEDLKAGFDGYTF
size: once
J: TRBJ1-2
D: NA
V: TRBV29-1

DNA: TGTGCCAGCAGTTTACAGGGGATGGGTGATACGCAGTATTTT
CDR3: CASSLQGMGDTQYF
size: NA
J: TRBJ2-3
D: TRBD1
V: TRBV6-5

DNA: TGTGTCAGCAGCCAAGTTGCTGTGGGGGCTGGAAACACCATATATTTT
CDR3: CVSSQVAVGAGNTIYF
size: NA
J: TRBJ1-3
D: NA
V: TRBV4-2

DNA: TGCGCCAGCAGCCAGGGGGTGCCGGGAGGGGCCAACGTCCTGACTTTC
CDR3: CASSQGVPGGANVLTF
size: once
J: TRBJ2-6
D: NA
V: TRBV4-1

DNA: TGTGCCAGCATTATGACCCGGCCCCCTAGCACAGATACGCAGTATTTT
CDR3: CASIMTRPPSTDTQYF
size: NA
J: TRBJ2-3
D: NA
V: TRBV2

DNA: TGTGCCAGCAGCCCCACCATTTCGAAGAACTATGGTGGCTACACCTTC
CDR3: CASSPTISKNYGGYTF
size: NA
J: TRBJ1-2
D: NA
V: TRBV7-3

DNA: TGTGCCAGTTCAGGCAACGCCCTCTGGGACAATGAGCAGTTCTTC
CDR3: CASSGNALWDNEQFF
size: NA
J: TRBJ2-1
D: NA
V: TRBV27

DNA: TGTGCCAGCAGCGTAGCTCCGGGGTCTGGAAACACCATATATTTT
CDR3: CASSVAPGSGNTIYF
size: NA
J: TRBJ1-3
D: NA
V: TRBV9

DNA: TGTGCCAGCAGCGTTCGGTTTGGTTCCGAGCAGTACTTC
CDR3: CASSVRFGSEQYF
size: NA
J: TRBJ2-7
D: NA
V: TRBV9

DNA: TGTGCCAGCAGCGTAGTTGCCGGGGGGGGCACAGATACGCAGTATTTT
CDR3: CASSVVAGGGTDTQYF
size: NA
J: TRBJ2-3
D: TRBD2
V: TRBV9

DNA: TGTGCCAGCAGCCCACCCGACGGGGAGACCCAGTACTTC
CDR3: CASSPPDGETQYF
size: NA
J: TRBJ2-5
D: NA
V: TRBV4-2

DNA: TGTGCCAGCAGCGTGCCGGGTACAGATACGCAGTATTTT
CDR3: CASSVPGTDTQYF
size: NA
J: TRBJ2-3
D: NA
V: TRBV9

DNA: TGTGCCTGGGCGACTAGCGGGGCAACCGGGGAGCTGTTTTTT
CDR3: CAWATSGATGELFF
size: few
J: TRBJ2-2
D: TRBD2
V: TRBV30

DNA: TGTGCCAGCAGTTACCCGAAGGACGAATGGGACGAGCAGTACTTC
CDR3: CASSYPKDEWDEQYF
size: few
J: TRBJ2-7
D: NA
V: TRBV6-6